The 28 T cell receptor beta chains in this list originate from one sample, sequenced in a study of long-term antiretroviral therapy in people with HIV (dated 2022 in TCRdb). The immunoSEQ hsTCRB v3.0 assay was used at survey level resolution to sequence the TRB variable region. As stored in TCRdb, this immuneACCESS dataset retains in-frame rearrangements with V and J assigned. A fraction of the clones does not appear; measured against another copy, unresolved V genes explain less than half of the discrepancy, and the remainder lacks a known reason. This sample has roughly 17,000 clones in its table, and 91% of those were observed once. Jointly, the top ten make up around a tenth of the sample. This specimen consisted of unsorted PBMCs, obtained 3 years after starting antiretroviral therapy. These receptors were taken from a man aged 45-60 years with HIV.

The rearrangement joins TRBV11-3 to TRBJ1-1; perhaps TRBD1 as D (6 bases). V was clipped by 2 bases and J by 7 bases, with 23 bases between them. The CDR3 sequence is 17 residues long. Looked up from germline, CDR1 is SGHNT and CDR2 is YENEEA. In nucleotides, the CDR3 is TGTGCCAGCAGCTTAAGCTATGATAGGGGGGCCGAGGATGAAGCTTTCTTT. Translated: CASSLSYDRGAEDEAFF.

DNA of the CDR3: TGTGCCAGCAGCTTTATAGAAGGGGAGCTGTTTTTT. Amino acid sequence: CASSFIEGELFF. V is TRBV5-4 and J is TRBJ2-2; D ambiguous. The V end was cut by 2 bases, the J end by 8 bases, with 7 bases between. CDR3 size: 12 residues. Germline-derived CDR1 and CDR2 are SGHNT and YYREEE (reference sequence).

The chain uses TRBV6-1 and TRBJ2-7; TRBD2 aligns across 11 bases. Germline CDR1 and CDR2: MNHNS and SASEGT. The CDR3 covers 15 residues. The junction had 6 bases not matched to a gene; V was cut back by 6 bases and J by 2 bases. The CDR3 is CASRVTSGGTYEQYF. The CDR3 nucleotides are TGTGCCAGCAGGGTTACTAGCGGGGGAACCTACGAGCAGTACTTC.

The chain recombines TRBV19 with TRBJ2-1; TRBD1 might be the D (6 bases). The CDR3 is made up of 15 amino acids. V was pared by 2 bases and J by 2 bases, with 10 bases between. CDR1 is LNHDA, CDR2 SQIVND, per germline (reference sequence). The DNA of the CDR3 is TGTGCCAGTAGTATATACAGGGCCCCCTACAATGAGCAGTTCTTC. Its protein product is CASSIYRAPYNEQFF.

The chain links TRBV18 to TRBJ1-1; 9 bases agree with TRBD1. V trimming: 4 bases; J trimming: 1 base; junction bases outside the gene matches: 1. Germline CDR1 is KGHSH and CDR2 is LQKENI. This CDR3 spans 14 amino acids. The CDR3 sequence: CASSRTGANTEAFF. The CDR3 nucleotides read TGTGCCAGCTCACGGACAGGGGCGAACACTGAAGCTTTCTTT.

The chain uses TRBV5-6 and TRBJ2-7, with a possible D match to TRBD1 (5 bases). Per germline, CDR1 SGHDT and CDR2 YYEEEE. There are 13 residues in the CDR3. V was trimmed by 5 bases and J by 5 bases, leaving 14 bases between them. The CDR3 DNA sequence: TGTGCCAGCAGGTCGAACCTAGGGGACGAGCAGTACTTC. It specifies CASRSNLGDEQYF. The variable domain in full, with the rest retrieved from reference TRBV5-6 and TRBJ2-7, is DAGVTQSPTHLIKTRGQQVTLRCSPKSGHDTVSWYQQALGQGPQFIFQYYEEEERQRGNFPDRFSGHQFPNYSSELNVNALLLGDSALYLCASRSNLGDEQYFGPGTRLTVT.

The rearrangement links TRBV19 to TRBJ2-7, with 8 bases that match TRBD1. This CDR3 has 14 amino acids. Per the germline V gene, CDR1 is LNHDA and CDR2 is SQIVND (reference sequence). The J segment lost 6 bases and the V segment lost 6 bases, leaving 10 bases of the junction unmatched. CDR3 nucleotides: TGTGCCAGTAGGGAGACAGGGGTGGACTCCGAGCAGTACTTC. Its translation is CASRETGVDSEQYF.

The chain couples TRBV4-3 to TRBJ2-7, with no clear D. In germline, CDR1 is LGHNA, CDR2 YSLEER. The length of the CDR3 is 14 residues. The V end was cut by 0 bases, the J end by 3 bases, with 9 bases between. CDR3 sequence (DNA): TGCGCCAGCAGCCAAGAGGTTGCACACTACGAGCAGTACTTC. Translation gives CASSQEVAHYEQYF.

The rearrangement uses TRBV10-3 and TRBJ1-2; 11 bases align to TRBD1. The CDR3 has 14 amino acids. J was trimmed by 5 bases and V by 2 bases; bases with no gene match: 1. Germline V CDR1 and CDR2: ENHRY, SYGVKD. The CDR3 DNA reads TGTGCCATCAGTGAGGGACAGGGGGCATATGGCTACACCTTC. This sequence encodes CAISEGQGAYGYTF.

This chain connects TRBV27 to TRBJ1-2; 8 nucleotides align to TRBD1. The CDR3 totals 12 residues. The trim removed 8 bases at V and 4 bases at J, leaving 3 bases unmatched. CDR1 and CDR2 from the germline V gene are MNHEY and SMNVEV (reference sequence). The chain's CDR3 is CASGQGGYGYTF. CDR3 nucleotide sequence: TGTGCCAGCGGACAGGGCGGCTATGGCTACACCTTC.

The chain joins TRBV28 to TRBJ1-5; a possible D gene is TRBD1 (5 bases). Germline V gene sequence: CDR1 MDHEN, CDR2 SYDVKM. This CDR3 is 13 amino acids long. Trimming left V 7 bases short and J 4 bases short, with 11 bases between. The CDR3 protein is CASMPGGNQPQHF. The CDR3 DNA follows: TGTGCCAGCATGCCCGGGGGTAATCAGCCCCAGCATTTT.

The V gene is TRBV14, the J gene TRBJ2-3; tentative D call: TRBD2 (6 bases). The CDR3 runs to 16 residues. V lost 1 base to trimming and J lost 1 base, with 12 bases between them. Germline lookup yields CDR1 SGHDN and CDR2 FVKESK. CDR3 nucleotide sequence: TGTGCCAGCAGCCAAGTGGTGGGACTGGGCACAGATACGCAGTATTTT. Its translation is CASSQVVGLGTDTQYF.

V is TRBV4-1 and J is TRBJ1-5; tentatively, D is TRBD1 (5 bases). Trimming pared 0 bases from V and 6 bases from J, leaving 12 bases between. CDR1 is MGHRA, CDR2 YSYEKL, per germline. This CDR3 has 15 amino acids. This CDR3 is CASSQDPQDVQPQHF. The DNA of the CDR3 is TGCGCCAGCAGCCAAGATCCACAGGATGTTCAGCCCCAGCATTTT.

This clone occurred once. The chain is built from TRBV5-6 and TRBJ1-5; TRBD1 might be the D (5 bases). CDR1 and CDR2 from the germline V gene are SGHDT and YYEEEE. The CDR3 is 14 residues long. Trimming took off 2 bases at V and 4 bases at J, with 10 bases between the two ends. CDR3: CASSFYGTNQPQHF. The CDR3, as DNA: TGTGCCAGCAGCTTTTATGGGACTAATCAGCCCCAGCATTTT.

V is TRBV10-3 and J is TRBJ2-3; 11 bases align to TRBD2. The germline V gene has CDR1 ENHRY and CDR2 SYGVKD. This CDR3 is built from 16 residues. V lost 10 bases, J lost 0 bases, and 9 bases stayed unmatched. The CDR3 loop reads CANRAVAGGSTDTQYF. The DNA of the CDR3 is TGTGCCAACAGAGCCGTAGCGGGGGGGAGCACAGATACGCAGTATTTT.

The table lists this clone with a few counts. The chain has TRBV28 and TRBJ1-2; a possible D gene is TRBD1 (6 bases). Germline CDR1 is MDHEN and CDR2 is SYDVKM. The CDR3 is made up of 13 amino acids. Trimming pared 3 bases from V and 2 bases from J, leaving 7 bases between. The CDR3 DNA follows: TGTGCCAGCAGTTTGACAGGCAACTATGGCTACACCTTC. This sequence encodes CASSLTGNYGYTF.

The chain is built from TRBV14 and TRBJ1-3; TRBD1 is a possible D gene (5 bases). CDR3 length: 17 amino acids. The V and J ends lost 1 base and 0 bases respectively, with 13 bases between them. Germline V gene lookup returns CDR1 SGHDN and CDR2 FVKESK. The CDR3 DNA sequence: TGTGCCAGCAGCCAAGGACAGTTGTTATTCTCTGGAAACACCATATATTTT. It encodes CASSQGQLLFSGNTIYF.

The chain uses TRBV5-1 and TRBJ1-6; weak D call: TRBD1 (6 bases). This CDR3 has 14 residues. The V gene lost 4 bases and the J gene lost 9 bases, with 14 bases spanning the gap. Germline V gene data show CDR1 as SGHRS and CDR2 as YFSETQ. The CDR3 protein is CASSSREGVSPLHF. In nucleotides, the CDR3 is TGCGCCAGCAGCAGCAGGGAGGGGGTTTCACCCCTCCACTTT.

The CDR3 bases are TGTGCCAGCAAGTGGGAGGGGGAGCTGTTTTTT. Its translation is CASKWEGELFF. J is TRBJ2-2 and V is TRBV2; D perhaps matches TRBD2 (5 bases). The V and J ends lost 7 bases and 8 bases respectively, with 8 bases between them. The germline CDR1 and CDR2 sequences are SNHLY and FYNNEI. CDR3 size: 11 residues.

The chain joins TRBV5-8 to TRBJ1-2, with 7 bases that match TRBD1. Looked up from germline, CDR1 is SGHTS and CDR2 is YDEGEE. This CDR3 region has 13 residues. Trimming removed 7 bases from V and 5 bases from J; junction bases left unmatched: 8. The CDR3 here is CASPRTGGYGYTF. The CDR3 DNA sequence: TGTGCCAGCCCACGGACAGGAGGTTATGGCTACACCTTC.

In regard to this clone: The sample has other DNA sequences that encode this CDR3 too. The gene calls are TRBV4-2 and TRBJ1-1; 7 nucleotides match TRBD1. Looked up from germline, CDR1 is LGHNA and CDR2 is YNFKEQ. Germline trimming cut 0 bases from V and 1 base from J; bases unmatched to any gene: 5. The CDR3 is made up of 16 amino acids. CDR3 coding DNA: TGTGCCAGCAGCCAAGATCGGACAGGTTGGAACACTGAAGCTTTCTTT. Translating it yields CASSQDRTGWNTEAFF.

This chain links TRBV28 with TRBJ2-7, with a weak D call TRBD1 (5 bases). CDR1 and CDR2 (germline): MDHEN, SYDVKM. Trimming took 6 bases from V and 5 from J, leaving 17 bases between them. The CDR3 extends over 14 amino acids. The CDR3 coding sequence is TGTGCCAGCAGATACCTTATCCAGGGCCACGAGCAGTACTTC. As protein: CASRYLIQGHEQYF.

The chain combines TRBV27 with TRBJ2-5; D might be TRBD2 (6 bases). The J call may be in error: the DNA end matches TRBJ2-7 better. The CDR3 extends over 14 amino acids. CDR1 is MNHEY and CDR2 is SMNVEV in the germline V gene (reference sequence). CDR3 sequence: CASSLYGGGNEQYF. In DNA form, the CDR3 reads TGTGCCAGCAGTTTATACGGGGGAGGAAACGAGCAGTACTTC.

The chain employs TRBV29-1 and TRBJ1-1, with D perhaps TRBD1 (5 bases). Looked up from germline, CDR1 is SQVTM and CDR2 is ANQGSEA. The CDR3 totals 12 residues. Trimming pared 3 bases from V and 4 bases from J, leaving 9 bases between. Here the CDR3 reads CSVEGRVTEAFF. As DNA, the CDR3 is TGCAGCGTTGAGGGCAGGGTCACTGAAGCTTTCTTT. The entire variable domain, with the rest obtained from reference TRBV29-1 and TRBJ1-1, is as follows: SAVISQKPSRDICQRGTSLTIQCQVDSQVTMMFWYRQQPGQSLTLIATANQGSEATYESGFVIDKFPISRPNLTFSTLTVSNMSPEDSSIYLCSVEGRVTEAFFGQGTRLTVV.

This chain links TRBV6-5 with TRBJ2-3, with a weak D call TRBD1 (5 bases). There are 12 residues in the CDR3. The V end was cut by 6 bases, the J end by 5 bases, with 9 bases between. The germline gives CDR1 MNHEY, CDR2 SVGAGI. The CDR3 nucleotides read TGTGCCAGCAGCTCAGGGAAAGATACGCAGTATTTT. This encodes CASSSGKDTQYF.

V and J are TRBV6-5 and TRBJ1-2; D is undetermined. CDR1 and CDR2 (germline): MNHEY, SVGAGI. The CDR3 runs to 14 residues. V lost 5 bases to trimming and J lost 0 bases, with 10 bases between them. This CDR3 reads CASSAGATNYGYTF. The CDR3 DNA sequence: TGTGCCAGCAGTGCGGGAGCGACTAACTATGGCTACACCTTC.

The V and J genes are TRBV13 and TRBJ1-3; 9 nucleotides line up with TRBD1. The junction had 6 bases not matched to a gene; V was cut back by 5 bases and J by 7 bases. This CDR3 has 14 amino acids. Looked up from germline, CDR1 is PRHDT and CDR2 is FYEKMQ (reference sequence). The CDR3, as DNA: TGTGCCAGCAGCCCGAGACAGGGGGGGAACACCATATATTTT. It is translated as CASSPRQGGNTIYF.

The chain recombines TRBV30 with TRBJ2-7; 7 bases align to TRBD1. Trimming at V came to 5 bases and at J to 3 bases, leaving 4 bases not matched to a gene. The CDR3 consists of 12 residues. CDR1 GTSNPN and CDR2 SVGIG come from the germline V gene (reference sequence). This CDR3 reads CAWGDSRYEQYF. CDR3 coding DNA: TGTGCCTGGGGGGACAGCCGCTACGAGCAGTACTTC.